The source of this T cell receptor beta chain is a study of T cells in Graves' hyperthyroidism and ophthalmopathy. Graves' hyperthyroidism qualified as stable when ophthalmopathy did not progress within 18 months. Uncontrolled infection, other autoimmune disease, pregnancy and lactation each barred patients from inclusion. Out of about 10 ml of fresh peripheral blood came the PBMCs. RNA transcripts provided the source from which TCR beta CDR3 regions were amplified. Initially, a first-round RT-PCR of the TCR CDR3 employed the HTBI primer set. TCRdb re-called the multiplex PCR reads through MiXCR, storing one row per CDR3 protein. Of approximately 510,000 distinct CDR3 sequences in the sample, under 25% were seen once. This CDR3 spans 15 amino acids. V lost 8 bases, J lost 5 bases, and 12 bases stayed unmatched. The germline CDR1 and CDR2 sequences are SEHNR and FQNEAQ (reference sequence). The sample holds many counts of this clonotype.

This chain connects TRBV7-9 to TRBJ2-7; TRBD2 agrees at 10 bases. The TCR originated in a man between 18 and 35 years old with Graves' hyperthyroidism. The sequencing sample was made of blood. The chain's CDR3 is CASAKVPSGGNEQYF. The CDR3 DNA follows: TGTGCCAGCGCCAAAGTGCCTAGCGGGGGTAACGAGCAGTACTTC.